Given below is one T cell receptor beta chain in context. This sample is part of a study of blood T cell repertoires in COVID-19. The V gene's germline CDR1 is MNHEY and CDR2 SMNVEV (reference sequence). The CDR3 consists of 15 residues. Trimming stripped 5 bases from V and 0 bases from J, with 12 bases between. Profiled with immunoSEQ multiplex PCR; TCRdb holds only in-frame clones, not every one. Among tens of thousands of clones listed, roughly nine tenths were seen once. The TCR originated in a man between 60 and 75 years old with active or convalescent COVID-19. V is TRBV27 and J is TRBJ2-3; TRBD1 might be the D (6 bases). The sample comprised peripheral blood. In DNA, the CDR3 is TGTGCCAGCAGTCAGGGACACCCTAGCACAGATACGCAGTATTTT. Amino acid sequence: CASSQGHPSTDTQYF.